This paragraph reports one T cell receptor (beta chain). This sample is drawn from a study of T cell changes during pregnancy in multiple sclerosis. Clones were read by immunoSEQ multiplex PCR, and TCRdb kept only the in-frame ones, dropping some. This sample yields some 70,000 clones, of which about nine tenths are seen a single time; approximately 1.5% belongs to the top ten. The sample in question was peripheral blood, obtained in the third trimester of pregnancy. This sequence was found in a female donor with multiple sclerosis, enrolled in a pregnancy study.

In DNA, the CDR3 is TGCGCCAGCAGCTGGAGGGCTCCGGAGTCCTACGAGCAGTACTTC. This sequence encodes CASSWRAPESYEQYF. The chain is built from TRBV5-1 and TRBJ2-7, with a weak D call TRBD2 (6 bases). The germline CDR1 and CDR2 sequences are SGHRS and YFSETQ. The V gene lost 3 bases and the J gene lost 1 base, with 14 bases spanning the gap. CDR3 size: 15 residues.